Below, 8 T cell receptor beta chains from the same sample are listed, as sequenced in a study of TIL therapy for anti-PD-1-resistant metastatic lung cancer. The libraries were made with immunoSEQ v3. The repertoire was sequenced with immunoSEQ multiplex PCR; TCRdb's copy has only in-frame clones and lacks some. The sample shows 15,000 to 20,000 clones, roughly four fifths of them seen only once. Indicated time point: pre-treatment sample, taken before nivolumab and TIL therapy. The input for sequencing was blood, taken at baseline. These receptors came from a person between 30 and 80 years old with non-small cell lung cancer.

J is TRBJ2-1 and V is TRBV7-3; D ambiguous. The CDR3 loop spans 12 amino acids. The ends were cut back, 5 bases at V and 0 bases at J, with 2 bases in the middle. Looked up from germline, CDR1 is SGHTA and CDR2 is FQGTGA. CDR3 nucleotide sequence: TGTGCCAGCAGCATCTCCTACAATGAGCAGTTCTTC. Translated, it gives CASSISYNEQFF.

CDR3 DNA: TGCAGCGTTCGACGGGGCCGGACGGGCGAGCAGTACTTC. Its protein product is CSVRRGRTGEQYF. The chain recombines TRBV29-1 with TRBJ2-7; D is possibly TRBD1 or TRBD2 (5 bases each). Trimming took off 5 bases at V and 6 bases at J, with 17 bases between the two ends. CDR1 and CDR2 (germline): SQVTM, ANQGSEA. This CDR3 has 13 residues.

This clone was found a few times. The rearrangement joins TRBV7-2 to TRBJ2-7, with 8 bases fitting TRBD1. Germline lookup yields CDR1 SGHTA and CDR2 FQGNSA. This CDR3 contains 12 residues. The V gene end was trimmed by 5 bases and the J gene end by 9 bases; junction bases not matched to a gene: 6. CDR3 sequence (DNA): TGTGCCAGCAGCCCAGGACAGGGAGTGCAGTACTTC. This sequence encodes CASSPGQGVQYF.

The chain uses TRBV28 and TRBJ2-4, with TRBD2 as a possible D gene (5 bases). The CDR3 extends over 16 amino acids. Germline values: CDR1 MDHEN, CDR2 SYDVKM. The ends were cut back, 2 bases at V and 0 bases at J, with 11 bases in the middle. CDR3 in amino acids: CASSLQGSLAKNIQYF. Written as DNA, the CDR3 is TGTGCCAGCAGTTTACAAGGGAGCCTAGCCAAAAACATTCAGTACTTC.

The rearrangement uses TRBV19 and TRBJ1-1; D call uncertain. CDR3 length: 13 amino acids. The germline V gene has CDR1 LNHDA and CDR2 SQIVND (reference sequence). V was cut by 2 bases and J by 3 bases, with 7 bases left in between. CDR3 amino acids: CASSIQRHTEAFF. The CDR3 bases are TGTGCCAGTAGTATACAGAGGCACACTGAAGCTTTCTTT.

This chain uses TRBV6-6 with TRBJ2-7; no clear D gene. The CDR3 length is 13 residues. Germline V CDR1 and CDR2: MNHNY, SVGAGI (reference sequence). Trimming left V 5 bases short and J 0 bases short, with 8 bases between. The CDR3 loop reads CASSLTDSYEQYF. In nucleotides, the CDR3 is TGTGCCAGCAGTCTGACGGACTCCTACGAGCAGTACTTC.

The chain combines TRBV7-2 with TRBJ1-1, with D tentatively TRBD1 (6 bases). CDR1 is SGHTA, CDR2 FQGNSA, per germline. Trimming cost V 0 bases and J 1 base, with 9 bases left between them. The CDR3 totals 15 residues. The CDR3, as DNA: TGTGCCAGCAGCTTAGCGCCAGGGGAGAACACTGAAGCTTTCTTT. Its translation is CASSLAPGENTEAFF.

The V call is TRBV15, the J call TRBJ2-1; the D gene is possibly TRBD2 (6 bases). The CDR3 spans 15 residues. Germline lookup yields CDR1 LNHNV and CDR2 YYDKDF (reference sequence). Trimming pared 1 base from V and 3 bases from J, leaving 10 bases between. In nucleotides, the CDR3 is TGTGCCACCAGCAGAGTTGGAGGGGACTACAATGAGCAGTTCTTC. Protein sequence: CATSRVGGDYNEQFF.